This TCR beta chain was obtained from a study of cytomegalovirus exposure and HLA in healthy donors. About this clone itself: Its antigen is unknown.

Study-level findings and limits: A classifier reportedly called cytomegalovirus status with high sensitivity and specificity.

V was shortened by 2 bases and J by 0 bases, with 12 bases between the two germline ends. This CDR3 contains 16 residues. Sequencing used immunoSEQ multiplex PCR; TCRdb keeps in-frame clones, though not all of them. The table includes hundreds of thousands of clones, roughly 87% detected once. The TCR sequence derives from a woman in her 30s in good health and CMV-seronegative. The sequenced material came from PBMCs. The rearrangement uses TRBV6-7 and TRBJ2-3; no clear D gene. TRBV6-7 is an open reading frame whose function is uncertain. The CDR3 DNA follows: TGTGCCAGCAGTTACATACGGGCCATAAGCACAGATACGCAGTATTTT. This translates into CASSYIRAISTDTQYF.